The 32 T cell receptor beta chains below all came from one sample that was sequenced in a study of blood T cell repertoires in COVID-19. The data were produced by immunoSEQ multiplex PCR, yet TCRdb's version contains in-frame clones alone and is incomplete. The sample consists of 100,000 or so clones, roughly 81% of them appearing once. The specimen was peripheral blood. The receptors here all came from a woman aged 70-85 years with acute or convalescent COVID-19.

The chain carries TRBV5-8 and TRBJ1-1; the D gene is possibly TRBD1 (5 bases). Germline values: CDR1 SGHTS, CDR2 YDEGEE. This CDR3 is 15 amino acids long. V was trimmed by 0 bases and J by 0 bases, leaving 9 bases between them. The CDR3 spells CASSLEGHLNTEAFF. CDR3 nucleotides: TGTGCCAGCAGCTTGGAAGGACATCTGAACACTGAAGCTTTCTTT.

This chain links TRBV6-6 with TRBJ1-5; D is ambiguous. Per the germline V gene, CDR1 is MNHNY and CDR2 is SVGAGI (reference sequence). V lost 2 bases, J lost 4 bases, and 3 bases lay in between. CDR3 size: 12 residues. The CDR3 protein is CASSYRNQPQHF. In DNA form, the CDR3 reads TGTGCCAGCAGTTACCGGAATCAGCCCCAGCATTTT.

This clone was observed once. This chain links TRBV9 with TRBJ2-1, with D maybe TRBD2 (5 bases). This CDR3 is 16 amino acids long. The V gene's germline CDR1 is SGDLS and CDR2 YYNGEE. V was cut by 4 bases and J by 5 bases, with 19 bases left in between. Here the CDR3 reads CASSPRTPGPHNEQFF. CDR3 DNA: TGTGCCAGCAGCCCCCGGACTCCCGGTCCCCACAATGAGCAGTTCTTC.

This rearrangement joins TRBV4-3 to TRBJ1-1; maybe TRBD1 (6 bases). This CDR3 has 14 amino acids. CDR1 and CDR2 from the germline V gene are LGHNA and YSLEER. V lost 1 base, J lost 7 bases, and 13 bases lay in between. The CDR3 DNA sequence: TGCGCCAGCAGCCAAGCATATTACAGGGATGAAGCTTTCTTT. Protein product: CASSQAYYRDEAFF.

A note on this clone: The junction shows a germline mismatch at one end, possibly a read error. The J gene is TRBJ1-5, the V gene TRBV28; D unresolved. The germline gives CDR1 MDHEN, CDR2 SYDVKM. This CDR3 comprises 12 residues. The CDR3 loop reads CASSGPNQPQHF. DNA of the CDR3: TGTGCCAGCAGTGGGCCAAATCAACCCCAGCATTTT.

This chain connects TRBV11-2 to TRBJ1-2; 8 bases agree with TRBD1. After removal of 3 bases from V and 7 bases from J, the junction contained 13 bases not matched to a gene. The germline V gene has CDR1 SGHAT and CDR2 FQNNGV. The CDR3 spans 16 residues. As DNA, the CDR3 is TGTGCCAGCAGCTTGGGGCTTCGGACAGGGTTTCGTGGCTACACCTTC. The encoded protein is CASSLGLRTGFRGYTF.

This chain uses TRBV7-3 with TRBJ1-6, with 8 bases aligning to TRBD1. V lost 5 bases to trimming and J lost 10 bases; unmatched junction nucleotides: 10. CDR1 is SGHTA, CDR2 FQGTGA, per germline. The CDR3 runs to 15 residues. The CDR3 loop reads CASSADRGRGSPLHF. CDR3 nucleotide sequence: TGTGCCAGCAGCGCCGACAGGGGCCGCGGCTCACCCCTCCACTTT.

The chain joins TRBV6-4 to TRBJ2-3; D might be TRBD1 (8 bases). Trimming stripped 6 bases from V and 2 bases from J, with 18 bases between. Germline V gives CDR1 MRHNA, CDR2 SNTAGT. The CDR3 loop spans 16 amino acids. This CDR3 is CASSPDRGGITDTQYF. The CDR3, as DNA: TGTGCCAGCAGCCCCGACAGGGGAGGGATCACAGATACGCAGTATTTT.

The rearrangement joins TRBV12-3 or TRBV12-4 to TRBJ2-7; D is possibly TRBD2 (5 bases). Deletions cut 5 bases from V and 3 bases from J, with 5 bases between. The length of the CDR3 is 11 residues. This CDR3 reads CASSRGYEQYF. CDR3 bases: TGTGCCAGCAGTCGGGGCTACGAGCAGTACTTC.

This clone was observed once. This chain uses TRBV6-5 with TRBJ1-1; 8 nucleotides agree with TRBD1. The CDR3 has 13 amino acids. J lost 6 bases, V lost 6 bases, and 6 bases had no gene match. Germline-derived CDR1 and CDR2 are MNHEY and SVGAGI. The CDR3 sequence is CASSRQGRAEAFF. The CDR3 DNA reads as TGTGCCAGCAGCCGACAGGGGAGAGCTGAAGCTTTCTTT.

This clone was seen a few times. The J gene is TRBJ1-3, the V gene TRBV3-1 (or the pseudogene TRBV3-2); D remains ambiguous. From germline, CDR1 is LGHDT and CDR2 YNNKEL (reference sequence). V lost 4 bases, J lost 4 bases, and 8 bases lay in between. This CDR3 comprises 13 residues. CDR3: CASSLRSGNTIYF. For the CDR3, the DNA is TGTGCCAGCAGCCTGCGGTCCGGAAACACCATATATTTT.

The rearrangement uses TRBV30 and TRBJ2-2, with TRBD2 as a possible D gene (6 bases). Germline values: CDR1 GTSNPN, CDR2 SVGIG (reference sequence). The CDR3 length is 16 residues. V was cut by 2 bases and J by 3 bases, with 16 bases left in between. In DNA, the CDR3 is TGTGCCTGGAGTCCCCTCCTCTCTAGCGACACCGGGGAGCTGTTTTTT. This sequence encodes CAWSPLLSSDTGELFF.

This chain joins TRBV3-1 (or the pseudogene TRBV3-2) and TRBJ1-1; possible D gene TRBD1, 5 bases. Germline assignment: CDR1 LGHDT and CDR2 YNNKEL (reference sequence). Trimming left V 4 bases short and J 1 base short, with 10 bases between. The CDR3 has 14 amino acids. CDR3 loop: CASSRGDRNTEAFF. In DNA, the CDR3 is TGTGCCAGCAGCCGCGGCGACAGGAACACTGAAGCTTTCTTT.

This clone has more than one count but fewer than ten. V and J are TRBV30 and TRBJ1-1; 7 nucleotides agree with TRBD1. Germline CDR1 reads GTSNPN; CDR2 reads SVGIG (reference sequence). This CDR3 region has 13 residues. V gave up 1 base and J gave up 6 bases; unmatched junction bases: 5. The CDR3 DNA reads as TGTGCCTGGAGTGGACAGGGTGGGGCTGAAGCTTTCTTT. Its protein is CAWSGQGGAEAFF. The entire variable domain, with the rest obtained from reference TRBV30 and TRBJ1-1, is as follows: SQTIHQWPATLVQPVGSPLSLECTVEGTSNPNLYWYRQAAGRGLQLLFYSVGIGQISSEVPQNLSASRPQDRQFILSSKKLLLSDSGFYLCAWSGQGGAEAFFGQGTRLTVV.

The sample holds a few counts of this clone. This chain links TRBV7-6 with TRBJ2-6; 13 bases are a match to TRBD2. The V and J ends lost 5 bases and 5 bases, in that order; junction bases with no gene match: 12. The germline V gene has CDR1 SGHVS and CDR2 FNYEAQ. CDR3 length: 19 amino acids. CDR3 sequence: CASSPRLAGGVRRANVLTF. The CDR3 DNA is TGTGCCAGCAGCCCCAGACTAGCGGGGGGCGTTCGAAGGGCCAACGTCCTGACTTTC.

The chain recombines TRBV6-4 with TRBJ1-2; maybe TRBD1 (6 bases). V was clipped by 2 bases and J by 8 bases, with 33 bases between them. The CDR3 contains 20 residues. Germline CDR1 MRHNA, CDR2 SNTAGT. This CDR3 reads CASSDPYRVDQGTNTTGYTF. In nucleotides, the CDR3 is TGTGCCAGCAGTGACCCCTACAGAGTCGACCAGGGGACCAACACGACGGGCTACACCTTC.

The V call is TRBV2, the J call TRBJ2-7; 8 bases map to TRBD2. Per the germline V gene, CDR1 is SNHLY and CDR2 is FYNNEI. J was trimmed by 5 bases and V by 4 bases; bases with no gene match: 13. The CDR3 has 16 residues. In DNA, the CDR3 is TGTGCCAGCAGTGGATGGGGGAGCGGGAGTGGCGACGAGCAGTACTTC. Encoded protein: CASSGWGSGSGDEQYF.

The chain is built from TRBV11-2 and TRBJ2-1, with a possible D match to TRBD1 (6 bases). CDR1 is SGHAT and CDR2 is FQNNGV in the germline V gene. The V gene lost 4 bases and the J gene lost 0 bases, with 10 bases spanning the gap. The CDR3 runs 15 residues. In DNA form, the CDR3 reads TGTGCCAGCAGCTCCGACAGGAGCTCCTACAATGAGCAGTTCTTC. It is translated as CASSSDRSSYNEQFF.

This chain connects TRBV4-1 to TRBJ2-1; perhaps TRBD2 as D (5 bases). The CDR3 is 16 residues long. V gave up 5 bases and J gave up 1 base, with 15 bases separating them. The germline gives CDR1 MGHRA, CDR2 YSYEKL. The CDR3 spells CASSVGVPLSYNEQFF. CDR3 sequence (DNA): TGCGCCAGCAGCGTCGGGGTCCCTCTATCCTACAATGAGCAGTTCTTC.

CDR3 nucleotide sequence: TGTGCCACCAAGGGAGGGAATGGAAACACCATATATTTT. Translation gives CATKGGNGNTIYF. The chain joins TRBV6-5 to TRBJ1-3, with no clear D. Germline lookup yields CDR1 MNHEY and CDR2 SVGAGI. There are 13 residues in the CDR3. The V end lost 10 bases, the J end lost 3 bases, and 13 bases lay between the germline ends.

V usage is TRBV5-1 and J usage is TRBJ2-1; 7 bases are a match to TRBD2. This CDR3 has 14 amino acids. Per germline, CDR1 SGHRS and CDR2 YFSETQ. J was trimmed by 1 base and V by 5 bases; bases with no gene match: 3. CDR3 sequence (DNA): TGCGCCAGCAGTTGGACTAGGTCCTACAATGAGCAGTTCTTC. It is translated as CASSWTRSYNEQFF.

The rearrangement links TRBV6-5 to TRBJ2-7; 7 nucleotides agree with TRBD2. CDR1 MNHEY and CDR2 SVGAGI come from the germline V gene. With V trimmed by 6 bases and J by 4 bases, 12 bases remained unmatched. The CDR3 runs to 15 residues. The chain's CDR3 is CASREISSGEYEQYF. For the CDR3, the DNA is TGTGCCAGCAGAGAGATCTCTAGCGGTGAATACGAGCAGTACTTC.

The rearrangement uses TRBV10-3 and TRBJ1-1; no firm D call. The CDR3 loop spans 12 amino acids. Germline values: CDR1 ENHRY, CDR2 SYGVKD. With 10 bases removed from V and 3 bases from J, the gap between germline ends came to 12 bases. The DNA of the CDR3 is TGTGCCACCAGGACGGACTACACTGAAGCTTTCTTT. This codes for CATRTDYTEAFF.

The J gene is TRBJ1-1, the V gene TRBV7-8; D uncertain. Germline V gives CDR1 SGHVS, CDR2 FQNEAQ. The CDR3 sequence is 13 residues long. The ends were cut back, 3 bases at V and 3 bases at J, with 8 bases in the middle. The CDR3 reads CASSFNTYTEAFF. The CDR3 DNA is TGTGCCAGCAGCTTTAACACCTACACTGAAGCTTTCTTT.

In DNA form, the CDR3 reads TGTGCCAGCAGCGCAGCTTTACCGGGACAGGGGGCTTCACCCCTCCACTTT. Protein sequence: CASSAALPGQGASPLHF. The chain couples TRBV5-4 to TRBJ1-6; 12 bases agree with TRBD1. CDR3 size: 17 residues. Germline V gene sequence: CDR1 SGHNT, CDR2 YYREEE (reference sequence). Trimming took 4 bases from V and 9 from J; bases not matched to a gene: 11.

The chain combines TRBV5-1 with TRBJ2-3; 7 bases agree with TRBD1. The CDR3 loop spans 15 amino acids. CDR1 is SGHRS, CDR2 YFSETQ, per germline. V lost 2 bases, J lost 1 base, and 4 bases stayed unmatched. The CDR3, as DNA: TGCGCCAGCAGCTTTCAAGGACAGGGCACAGATACGCAGTATTTT. It codes for CASSFQGQGTDTQYF.

The V and J genes are TRBV5-1 and TRBJ2-1, with 9 nucleotides matching TRBD1. Germline V gene sequence: CDR1 SGHRS, CDR2 YFSETQ. The CDR3 loop spans 14 amino acids. V lost 4 bases, J lost 5 bases, and 4 bases stayed unmatched. CDR3 sequence (DNA): TGCGCCAGCAGCCCGGGACAGGGTAACAATGAGCAGTTCTTC. Translated: CASSPGQGNNEQFF.

This clone occurred once. The chain has TRBV27 and TRBJ1-1; the D gene is possibly TRBD1 (6 bases). Trimming took 1 base from V and 6 from J, leaving 18 bases between them. CDR3 length: 16 amino acids. In germline, CDR1 is MNHEY, CDR2 SMNVEV (reference sequence). CDR3 sequence: CASSLFSRTGSAEAFF. The CDR3 nucleotides read TGTGCCAGCAGTTTATTTTCCCGAACAGGGAGTGCTGAAGCTTTCTTT.

The chain joins TRBV30 to TRBJ2-3; 10 bases map to TRBD2. Germline V lookup: CDR1 GTSNPN, CDR2 SVGIG (reference sequence). The CDR3 is 16 residues long. V lost 4 bases, J lost 5 bases, and 12 bases stayed unmatched. The CDR3 region has the DNA TGTGCCTGGACCCTAGGGCTAGCGGGGGAGGGAGATACGCAGTATTTT. It yields the protein CAWTLGLAGEGDTQYF.

This rearrangement joins TRBV19 to TRBJ2-3; TRBD2 is a possible D gene (6 bases). The V gene lost 5 bases and the J gene lost 2 bases, with 23 bases spanning the gap. Germline V gene lookup returns CDR1 LNHDA and CDR2 SQIVND (reference sequence). CDR3 length: 18 amino acids. CDR3 region: CASSPHALGGGPTDTQYF. The DNA for the CDR3 is TGTGCCAGTAGTCCCCACGCTCTTGGGGGAGGTCCCACAGATACGCAGTATTTT.

The chain uses TRBV27 and TRBJ1-1, with 10 bases that match TRBD1. V was pared by 6 bases and J by 3 bases, with 4 bases of the junction left unmatched. The CDR3 is 14 residues long. CDR1 is MNHEY and CDR2 is SMNVEV in the germline V gene (reference sequence). CDR3 bases: TGTGCCAGCAGGAGGACAGGGGGGTACACTGAAGCTTTCTTT. Translation gives CASRRTGGYTEAFF.

The V call is TRBV10-1, the J call TRBJ2-3; D might be TRBD1 (5 bases). Trimming shortened V by 4 bases and J by 2 bases, and 10 bases separated the two germline ends. CDR1 and CDR2 (germline): WNHNN, SYGVQD (reference sequence). There are 14 residues in the CDR3. The CDR3 DNA follows: TGCGCCAGCAGTGGTTCAGGGAACACAGATACGCAGTATTTT. Translation: CASSGSGNTDTQYF.